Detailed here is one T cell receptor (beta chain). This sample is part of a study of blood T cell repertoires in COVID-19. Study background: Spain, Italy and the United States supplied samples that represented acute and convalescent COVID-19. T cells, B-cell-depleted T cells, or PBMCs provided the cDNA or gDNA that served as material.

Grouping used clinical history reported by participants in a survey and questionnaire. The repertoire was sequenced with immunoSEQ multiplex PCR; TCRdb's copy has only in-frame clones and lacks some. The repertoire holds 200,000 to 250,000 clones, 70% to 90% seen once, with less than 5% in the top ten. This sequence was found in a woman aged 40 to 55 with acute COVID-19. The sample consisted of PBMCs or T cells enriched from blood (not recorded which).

The CDR3 is CASSFGAGSYEQYF. CDR3 bases: TGTGCCAGCAGTTTTGGAGCGGGGTCCTACGAGCAGTACTTC. The chain combines TRBV28 with TRBJ2-7; TRBD2 matches at 7 bases. The CDR3 runs 14 residues. After removal of 3 bases from V and 1 base from J, the junction contained 3 bases not matched to a gene. CDR1 and CDR2 from the germline V gene are MDHEN and SYDVKM.